This passage covers 32 T cell receptor beta chains from one sample sequenced in a study of cytomegalovirus exposure and HLA in healthy donors. Amplification used 60 Vbeta primers and 13 Jbeta primers. Sequencing used immunoSEQ multiplex PCR; TCRdb keeps in-frame clones, though not all of them. This repertoire includes just over 50,000 clones. Sequencing input: PBMCs. These receptor sequences come from an older woman in good health and CMV-seropositive.

J is TRBJ2-7 and V is TRBV11-3, with D maybe TRBD2 (7 bases). Trimming left V 6 bases short and J 5 bases short, with 11 bases between. This CDR3 contains 12 residues. CDR1 SGHNT and CDR2 YENEEA come from the germline V gene. The CDR3 coding sequence is TGTGCCAGCAGTGGGAGGGGGAACGAGCAGTACTTC. Its protein product is CASSGRGNEQYF.

The chain has TRBV7-6 and TRBJ1-2; D not certain. This CDR3 contains 17 residues. Between the trimmed V and J ends, which lost 1 base and 8 bases, there was a span of 23 bases. Germline loops: CDR1 SGHVS, CDR2 FNYEAQ. The CDR3 protein is CASSLGVGDGLYRGYTF. CDR3 in DNA: TGTGCCAGCAGCTTAGGGGTGGGCGACGGTCTCTATAGAGGCTACACCTTC.

The chain uses TRBV6-5 and TRBJ2-5, with 7 bases fitting TRBD1. This CDR3 spans 14 amino acids. Unmatched junction bases numbered 8, after V lost 6 bases and J lost 4 bases. The V gene's germline CDR1 is MNHEY and CDR2 SVGAGI. The CDR3 region is CASSRTGVPETQYF. For the CDR3, the DNA is TGTGCCAGCAGCCGCACAGGGGTCCCAGAGACCCAGTACTTC.

The CDR3 protein is CASSLREGASTEAFF. The CDR3 DNA sequence: TGTGCCAGCAGCTTACGTGAGGGGGCAAGCACTGAAGCTTTCTTT. The chain employs TRBV7-2 and TRBJ1-1; 7 nucleotides align to TRBD1. Germline V gives CDR1 SGHTA, CDR2 FQGNSA. V gave up 2 bases and J gave up 4 bases; unmatched junction bases: 7. This CDR3 is built from 15 residues.

The rearrangement uses TRBV18 and TRBJ2-7; D is undetermined. Between the trimmed V and J ends, which lost 5 bases and 1 base, there was a span of 3 bases. This CDR3 has 11 residues. Germline assignment: CDR1 KGHSH and CDR2 LQKENI. CDR3 coding DNA: TGTGCCAGCTCATCATCCTACGAGCAGTACTTC. Translation gives CASSSSYEQYF.

V gene TRBV4-1 combines with J gene TRBJ1-4, with D possibly TRBD1 on 6 matching bases. Germline V CDR1 and CDR2: MGHRA, YSYEKL. With 4 bases removed from V and 5 bases from J, the gap between germline ends came to 8 bases. This CDR3 has 13 amino acids. In DNA form, the CDR3 reads TGCGCCAGCAGCCCCACAGGGAATGAAAAACTGTTTTTT. This translates into CASSPTGNEKLFF.

The chain carries TRBV7-2 and TRBJ2-7; D may be TRBD1 (6 bases). Germline V CDR1 and CDR2: SGHTA, FQGNSA. The CDR3 sequence is 15 residues long. Trimming cost V 5 bases and J 2 bases, with 16 bases left between them. CDR3 nucleotide sequence: TGTGCCAGCAGCCCCCAGGGGCTCTTCCCCTACGAGCAGTACTTC. Its translation is CASSPQGLFPYEQYF.

V is TRBV9 and J is TRBJ1-4, with unresolved D. Between the trimmed V and J ends, which lost 0 bases and 7 bases, there was a span of 19 bases. Per the germline V gene, CDR1 is SGDLS and CDR2 is YYNGEE. This CDR3 region has 17 residues. CDR3 residues: CASSVDPSVARVEKLFF. The CDR3 nucleotides are TGTGCCAGCAGCGTAGATCCTTCGGTGGCGCGGGTTGAAAAACTGTTTTTT.

This sequence joins TRBV9 and TRBJ2-5, with 12 bases that match TRBD2. J gave up 2 bases and V 4 bases, and 3 bases lay outside the gene matches. The germline V gene encodes CDR1 SGDLS and CDR2 YYNGEE. The CDR3 runs to 15 residues. The DNA for the CDR3 is TGTGCCAGCAGCCCTAGCGGGGGGGCTCAAGAGACCCAGTACTTC. It translates to CASSPSGGAQETQYF. Full variable domain (outside the CDR3, taken from reference TRBV9 and TRBJ2-5): DSGVTQTPKHLITATGQRVTLRCSPRSGDLSVYWYQQSLDQGLQFLIQYYNGEERAKGNILERFSAQQFPDLHSELNLSSLELGDSALYFCASSPSGGAQETQYFGPGTRLLVL.

This rearrangement joins TRBV6-1 to TRBJ2-7; D possibly corresponds to TRBD2 (5 bases). The CDR3 totals 14 residues. The V end lost 2 bases, the J end lost 0 bases, and 8 bases lay between the germline ends. CDR1 is MNHNS, CDR2 SASEGT, per germline. The CDR3 sequence is CASSERGISYEQYF. The DNA of the CDR3 is TGTGCCAGCAGTGAACGAGGGATCTCCTACGAGCAGTACTTC.

The rearrangement links TRBV9 to TRBJ2-5, with 9 bases aligning to TRBD2. The CDR3 is made up of 15 amino acids. The germline gives CDR1 SGDLS, CDR2 YYNGEE. V shed 5 bases, J shed 5 bases, and the junction held 10 bases outside the gene matches. CDR3 loop: CASRAGGGARETQYF. CDR3 sequence (DNA): TGTGCCAGCAGAGCAGGCGGGGGGGCCAGGGAGACCCAGTACTTC.

This rearrangement joins TRBV18 to TRBJ2-3; 8 nucleotides line up with TRBD1. The CDR3 loop spans 15 amino acids. Germline CDR1 and CDR2: KGHSH and LQKENI. V shed 5 bases and J 1 base; nucleotides not matched to a gene: 5. The CDR3 region has the DNA TGTGCCAGCTCAACCGGGACAGGTGGCACAGATACGCAGTATTTT. Its protein product is CASSTGTGGTDTQYF.

The V call is TRBV7-9, the J call TRBJ2-7; D perhaps matches TRBD1 (6 bases). Trimming removed 3 bases from V and 5 bases from J, with 11 bases in between. Germline values: CDR1 SEHNR, CDR2 FQNEAQ (reference sequence). The CDR3 consists of 13 residues. The CDR3 bases are TGTGCCAGCAGCTTCAGTCAGGGGCACGAGCAGTACTTC. Its protein is CASSFSQGHEQYF.

This CDR3 is CASTSGQHSPLHF. Here the CDR3 DNA reads TGTGCCAGTACCTCAGGCCAACATTCACCCCTCCACTTT. The chain employs TRBV6-5 and TRBJ1-6; no clear D. The CDR3 spans 13 residues. CDR1 is MNHEY and CDR2 is SVGAGI in the germline V gene. The germline V and J ends were trimmed by 9 bases and 8 bases, with 14 bases remaining between them.

V is TRBV19 and J is TRBJ2-7; D gene ambiguous. This CDR3 comprises 11 residues. Deletions cut 6 bases from V and 1 base from J, with 4 bases between. Germline assignment: CDR1 LNHDA and CDR2 SQIVND (reference sequence). The CDR3 nucleotides read TGTGCCAGTAGCCGTTCCTACGAGCAGTACTTC. Translation gives CASSRSYEQYF.

The V and J genes are TRBV9 and TRBJ1-2; 10 bases map to TRBD1. Germline trimming cut 3 bases from V and 4 bases from J; bases unmatched to any gene: 12. Germline V CDR1 and CDR2: SGDLS, YYNGEE. This CDR3 comprises 17 residues. The DNA of the CDR3 is TGTGCCAGCAGCGACCGGGACAGGGGCCTCTCCTCCTATGGCTACACCTTC. This codes for CASSDRDRGLSSYGYTF.

The chain recombines TRBV5-1 with TRBJ2-7; TRBD2 is a possible D gene (6 bases). The length of the CDR3 is 14 residues. V lost 3 bases, J lost 6 bases, and 16 bases lay in between. The V gene's germline CDR1 is SGHRS and CDR2 YFSETQ. CDR3 sequence: CASSSEGSLGEQYF. CDR3 sequence (DNA): TGCGCCAGCAGCTCGGAGGGGAGCTTAGGCGAGCAGTACTTC. The whole variable domain, remainder taken from reference TRBV5-1 and TRBJ2-7, is KAGVTQTPRYLIKTRGQQVTLSCSPISGHRSVSWYQQTPGQGLQFLFEYFSETQRNKGNFPGRFSGRQFSNSRSEMNVSTLELGDSALYLCASSSEGSLGEQYFGPGTRLTVT.

The rearrangement joins TRBV2 to TRBJ2-1, with 9 bases identical to TRBD2. The V gene's germline CDR1 is SNHLY and CDR2 FYNNEI. This CDR3 has 13 amino acids. The V and J ends lost 10 bases and 3 bases, in that order; junction bases with no gene match: 4. The CDR3 sequence is CATKRGDYNEQFF. The CDR3 DNA reads as TGTGCCACCAAGCGGGGGGACTACAATGAGCAGTTCTTC.

V is TRBV11-3 and J is TRBJ2-1; 8 bases are shared with TRBD2. V shed 4 bases, J shed 7 bases, and the junction held 9 bases outside the gene matches. CDR1 and CDR2 (germline): SGHNT, YENEEA. This CDR3 has 15 amino acids. The CDR3 DNA follows: TGTGCCAGCAGCTATGGATGGCGGGGGGAGAATGAGCAGTTCTTC. Amino acid sequence: CASSYGWRGENEQFF.

This chain connects TRBV5-1 to TRBJ2-7, with 8 positions matching TRBD1. The CDR3 is 15 amino acids. The V segment lost 2 bases and the J segment 4 bases; nucleotides outside the gene matches: 8. The V gene's germline CDR1 is SGHRS and CDR2 YFSETQ. The CDR3: CASSLGDRREYEQYF. The CDR3 DNA sequence: TGCGCCAGCAGCTTAGGGGACAGGAGAGAGTACGAGCAGTACTTC.

This chain links TRBV5-1 with TRBJ2-2, with D uncertain. The CDR3 sequence is 15 residues long. With 6 bases removed from V and 0 bases from J, the gap between germline ends came to 12 bases. Germline loops: CDR1 SGHRS, CDR2 YFSETQ. The CDR3, as DNA: TGCGCCAGCAAAGAGGCAGCCGCGAACACCGGGGAGCTGTTTTTT. This gives the protein CASKEAAANTGELFF.

The gene calls are TRBV9 and TRBJ1-1; 8 bases line up with TRBD1. Germline V lookup: CDR1 SGDLS, CDR2 YYNGEE. Trimming at V came to 0 bases and at J to 4 bases, leaving 2 bases not matched to a gene. The CDR3 has 14 residues. CDR3 sequence reads: CASSVAGGVTEAFF. Written as DNA, the CDR3 is TGTGCCAGCAGCGTAGCAGGGGGCGTCACTGAAGCTTTCTTT.

The chain is built from TRBV5-1 and TRBJ2-2; 14 bases map to TRBD2. Germline V gene data show CDR1 as SGHRS and CDR2 as YFSETQ. With 3 bases clipped from V and 7 bases from J, the junction kept 5 bases outside the gene matches. The CDR3 runs 16 residues. The CDR3 loop reads CASSWTSGGYDGELFF. Here the CDR3 DNA reads TGCGCCAGCAGCTGGACTAGCGGGGGGTATGACGGGGAGCTGTTTTTT.

This chain uses TRBV5-1 with TRBJ2-3; D remains unclear. This CDR3 region has 12 residues. Germline V gene sequence: CDR1 SGHRS, CDR2 YFSETQ. Between the trimmed V and J ends, which lost 7 bases and 6 bases, there was a span of 12 bases. The DNA for the CDR3 is TGCGCCAGCGCTAGGTCGGTGGATACGCAGTATTTT. Protein product: CASARSVDTQYF.

The chain links TRBV18 to TRBJ1-4; 7 bases map to TRBD1. V gave up 2 bases and J gave up 8 bases; unmatched junction bases: 8. Per the germline V gene, CDR1 is KGHSH and CDR2 is LQKENI. This CDR3 is 15 amino acids long. DNA of the CDR3: TGTGCCAGCTCACCAGTGACAGGGTCGGGAGAAAAACTGTTTTTT. This codes for CASSPVTGSGEKLFF.

CDR3 amino acids: CASRTGGNYGYTF. Here the CDR3 DNA reads TGTGCCAGTCGGACAGGGGGGAACTATGGCTACACCTTC. The chain is built from TRBV19 and TRBJ1-2; 10 bases agree with TRBD1. In germline, CDR1 is LNHDA, CDR2 SQIVND (reference sequence). Trimming at V came to 8 bases and at J to 2 bases, leaving 2 bases not matched to a gene. The CDR3 runs to 13 residues.

The CDR3 region has the DNA TGTGCCAGCAGCCCAACTAGCGCGGCTTACAATGAGCAGTTCTTC. Its protein is CASSPTSAAYNEQFF. This chain links TRBV11-2 with TRBJ2-1; 7 bases map to TRBD2. Trimming cost V 5 bases and J 4 bases; bases outside gene matches: 8. Germline V gene lookup returns CDR1 SGHAT and CDR2 FQNNGV. CDR3 length: 15 residues. The variable domain in full, completed from reference TRBV11-2 and TRBJ2-1, reads EAGVAQSPRYKIIEKRQSVAFWCNPISGHATLYWYQQILGQGPKLLIQFQNNGVVDDSQLPKDRFSAERLKGVDSTLKIQPAKLEDSAVYLCASSPTSAAYNEQFFGPGTRLTVL.

In regard to this clone: Different DNA sequences within this sample yield the same CDR3. The genes are TRBV29-1 and TRBJ1-2; D not certain. This CDR3 region has 12 residues. V was clipped by 1 base and J by 14 bases, with 17 bases between them. Germline CDR1 is SQVTM and CDR2 is ANQGSEA. CDR3 sequence: CSVEGGPGWATF. As DNA, the CDR3 is TGCAGCGTTGAAGGCGGGCCGGGCTGGGCAACCTTC.

J is TRBJ2-5 and V is TRBV5-1; TRBD2 aligns across 7 bases. This CDR3 region has 15 residues. Germline loops: CDR1 SGHRS, CDR2 YFSETQ. V trimming: 2 bases; J trimming: 4 bases; junction bases outside the gene matches: 8. CDR3 in DNA: TGCGCCAGCAGCTTTTCCGTCGGGGGGATAGAGACCCAGTACTTC. This sequence encodes CASSFSVGGIETQYF.

V gene TRBV12-5 combines with J gene TRBJ2-7; D not certain. V was shortened by 6 bases and J by 3 bases, with 15 bases between the two germline ends. Germline lookup yields CDR1 LGHNT and CDR2 FRNRAP. This CDR3 spans 14 amino acids. Written as DNA, the CDR3 is TGTGCTAGTGGCTCTCCCGACACTTACTACGAGCAGTACTTC. Protein: CASGSPDTYYEQYF.

The V and J genes are TRBV29-1 and TRBJ2-1, with 7 positions matching TRBD2. J was trimmed by 3 bases and V by 5 bases; bases with no gene match: 1. The germline CDR1 and CDR2 sequences are SQVTM and ANQGSEA. The length of the CDR3 is 12 residues. The CDR3 DNA reads TGCAGCGTTCGGGGGGACTACAATGAGCAGTTCTTC. Its translation: CSVRGDYNEQFF.

The J gene is TRBJ2-1, the V gene TRBV7-2; maybe TRBD1 (5 bases). This CDR3 has 15 amino acids. Germline V lookup: CDR1 SGHTA, CDR2 FQGNSA. V lost 4 bases and J lost 4, with 14 bases in between. As DNA, the CDR3 is TGTGCCAGCAGCTACCGCCCCCAGGGTTACAATGAGCAGTTCTTC. It specifies CASSYRPQGYNEQFF.